This passage covers 13 T cell receptor beta chains from one sample sequenced in a study of blood T cell repertoires in COVID-19. TCRdb's table, derived via immunoSEQ multiplex PCR, lists solely in-frame clones and lacks some. Here the sample spans more than 75,000 clones, more than 65% being singletons. Sequencing was carried out using peripheral blood. All receptors derive from a man between 60 and 70 years old with acute or convalescent COVID-19.

This clone was seen repeatedly, ten times or more. The chain carries TRBV19 and TRBJ1-6; 10 bases agree with TRBD1. The ends lost 6 bases at V and 7 bases at J; junction bases unmatched: 9. This CDR3 is built from 16 residues. CDR1 LNHDA and CDR2 SQIVND come from the germline V gene (reference sequence). For the CDR3, the DNA is TGTGCCAGTAGCAACCTAAAGGGACAGGGGAATTCACCCCTCCACTTT. Translated: CASSNLKGQGNSPLHF.

The gene calls are TRBV3-1 (or the pseudogene TRBV3-2) and TRBJ1-3, with D possibly TRBD1 on 5 matching bases. Trimming took off 2 bases at V and 3 bases at J, with 20 bases between the two ends. The CDR3 sequence is 18 residues long. Germline CDR1 LGHDT, CDR2 YNNKEL (reference sequence). This CDR3 is CASSQRQGKGRDGNTIYF. The CDR3, as DNA: TGTGCCAGCAGCCAAAGGCAGGGAAAAGGGAGGGATGGAAACACCATATATTTT.

This clone has just a few counts. The rearrangement links TRBV10-3 to TRBJ1-6, with TRBD1 matching over 7 bases. This CDR3 contains 17 residues. Looked up from germline, CDR1 is ENHRY and CDR2 is SYGVKD. The junction had 13 bases not matched to a gene; V was cut back by 3 bases and J by 8 bases. The CDR3 DNA reads TGTGCCATCAGTGACCAAAGAAGGACAGGTGGGGATTCACCCCTCCACTTT. Protein: CAISDQRRTGGDSPLHF.

The rearrangement joins TRBV19 to TRBJ1-5; D is perhaps TRBD1 (5 bases). This CDR3 is built from 14 residues. V was trimmed by 8 bases and J by 0 bases, leaving 11 bases between them. Germline V CDR1 and CDR2: LNHDA, SQIVND (reference sequence). The CDR3 sequence: CASGKQVSNQPQHF. Written as DNA, the CDR3 is TGTGCCAGTGGAAAACAGGTTAGCAATCAGCCCCAGCATTTT. Filled out from reference TRBV19 and TRBJ1-5, the complete variable domain reads DGGITQSPKYLFRKEGQNVTLSCEQNLNHDAMYWYRQDPGQGLRLIYYSQIVNDFQKGDIAEGYSVSREKKESFPLTVTSAQKNPTAFYLCASGKQVSNQPQHFGDGTRLSIL.

The chain uses TRBV7-2 and TRBJ2-3; 11 nucleotides agree with TRBD2. The germline gives CDR1 SGHTA, CDR2 FQGNSA. Unmatched junction bases numbered 8, after V lost 5 bases and J lost 10 bases. This CDR3 is built from 14 residues. The CDR3 DNA is TGTGCCAGCAGCCTTAGCGGGGGGGCCTTAGCGCAGTATTTT. This encodes CASSLSGGALAQYF.

This clone has just one count. The J gene is TRBJ1-1, the V gene TRBV3-1 (or the pseudogene TRBV3-2), with a tentative D call TRBD1 (5 bases). This CDR3 contains 14 residues. Germline CDR1 reads LGHDT; CDR2 reads YNNKEL (reference sequence). V was pared by 4 bases and J by 2 bases, with 11 bases between. The CDR3 nucleotides read TGTGCCAGCAGCCCAGCCAGGGCCAACACTGAAGCTTTCTTT. It codes for CASSPARANTEAFF.

CDR3 sequence reads: CASSEVRGTRPGEQYV. CDR3 nucleotide sequence: TGTGCCAGCAGTGAAGTGAGAGGTACCCGCCCTGGGGAGCAGTACGTC. V gene TRBV6-1 combines with J gene TRBJ2-7; no reliable D call. CDR3 length equals 16 residues. CDR1 and CDR2 (germline): MNHNS, SASEGT. Trimming took off 1 base at V and 7 bases at J, with 20 bases between the two ends.

The chain employs TRBV28 and TRBJ1-5; maybe TRBD1 (5 bases). Germline V CDR1 and CDR2: MDHEN, SYDVKM. This CDR3 contains 16 residues. The germline V and J ends were trimmed by 5 bases and 3 bases, with 17 bases remaining between them. In DNA form, the CDR3 reads TGTGCCAGCAGTAACACCATACAGGTTTTCAATCAGCCCCAGCATTTT. Translation gives CASSNTIQVFNQPQHF. Supplemented by reference TRBV28 and TRBJ1-5, the full variable domain reads DVKVTQSSRYLVKRTGEKVFLECVQDMDHENMFWYRQDPGLGLRLIYFSYDVKMKEKGDIPEGYSVSREKKERFSLILESASTNQTSMYLCASSNTIQVFNQPQHFGDGTRLSIL.

The J gene is TRBJ2-4, the V gene TRBV19, with a tentative D call TRBD2 (6 bases). The V gene's germline CDR1 is LNHDA and CDR2 SQIVND (reference sequence). The CDR3 is 16 residues long. V lost 5 bases to trimming and J lost 2 bases, with 16 bases between them. DNA of the CDR3: TGTGCCAGTAGTGGATTAGCGGCACCCACCAAAAACATTCAGTACTTC. It is translated as CASSGLAAPTKNIQYF.

CDR3 DNA sequence: TGTGCCAGCACCTGGGGACTAGCAGAGACCCAGTACTTC. It specifies CASTWGLAETQYF. The genes are TRBV28 and TRBJ2-5; 9 nucleotides align to TRBD2. J was trimmed by 4 bases and V by 7 bases; bases with no gene match: 4. Per the germline V gene, CDR1 is MDHEN and CDR2 is SYDVKM. This CDR3 is 13 amino acids long.

The chain links TRBV3-1 (or the pseudogene TRBV3-2) to TRBJ1-2; 7 nucleotides align to TRBD1. This CDR3 has 13 residues. CDR1 and CDR2 (germline): LGHDT, YNNKEL (reference sequence). The J segment lost 8 bases and the V segment lost 4 bases, leaving 7 bases of the junction unmatched. The CDR3 protein is CASSRGTEKGYTF. The CDR3 nucleotides read TGTGCCAGCAGCCGCGGGACAGAAAAGGGCTACACCTTC.

The rearrangement joins TRBV19 to TRBJ1-2; TRBD1 aligns across 9 bases. The CDR3 loop spans 14 amino acids. The junction had 8 bases not matched to a gene; V was cut back by 8 bases and J by 4 bases. Germline values: CDR1 LNHDA, CDR2 SQIVND (reference sequence). The CDR3 DNA is TGTGCCAGTGATCAATCGGGACAGGGCTATGGCTACACCTTC. This sequence encodes CASDQSGQGYGYTF.

The V gene is TRBV15, the J gene TRBJ1-5, with D possibly TRBD1 on 6 matching bases. CDR3 length equals 17 residues. Trimming left V 8 bases short and J 3 bases short, with 23 bases between. CDR1 is LNHNV and CDR2 is YYDKDF in the germline V gene (reference sequence). DNA of the CDR3: TGTGCCACCCCTTTTCTCTCAGGGCCAGGGGTCAATCAGCCCCAGCATTTT. Translating it yields CATPFLSGPGVNQPQHF.